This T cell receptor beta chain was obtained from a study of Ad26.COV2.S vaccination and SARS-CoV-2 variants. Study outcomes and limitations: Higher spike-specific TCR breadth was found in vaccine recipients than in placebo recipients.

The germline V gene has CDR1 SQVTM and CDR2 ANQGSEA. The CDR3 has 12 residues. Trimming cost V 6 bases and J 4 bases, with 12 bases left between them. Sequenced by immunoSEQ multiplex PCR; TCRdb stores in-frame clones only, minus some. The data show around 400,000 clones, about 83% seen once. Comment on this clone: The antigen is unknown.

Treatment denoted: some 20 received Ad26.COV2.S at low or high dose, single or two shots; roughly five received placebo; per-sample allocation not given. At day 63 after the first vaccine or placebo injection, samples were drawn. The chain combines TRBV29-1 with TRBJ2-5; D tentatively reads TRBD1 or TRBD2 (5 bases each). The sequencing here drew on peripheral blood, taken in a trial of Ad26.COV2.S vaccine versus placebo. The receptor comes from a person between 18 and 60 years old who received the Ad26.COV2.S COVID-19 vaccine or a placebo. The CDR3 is CSVGPGLETQYF. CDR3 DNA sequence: TGCAGCGTGGGACCGGGGTTAGAGACCCAGTACTTC. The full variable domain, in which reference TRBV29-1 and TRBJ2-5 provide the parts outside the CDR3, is SAVISQKPSRDICQRGTSLTIQCQVDSQVTMMFWYRQQPGQSLTLIATANQGSEATYESGFVIDKFPISRPNLTFSTLTVSNMSPEDSSIYLCSVGPGLETQYFGPGTRLLVL.